These 12 T cell receptor beta chains share one sample of origin, sequenced in a study of T cells in Graves' hyperthyroidism and ophthalmopathy. Amplification of TCR beta CDR3 regions used RNA as the template. With the HTBI primer set, the TCR CDR3 went through a first round of RT-PCR. MiXCR, run by TCRdb on the multiplex PCR reads, gives a single entry per CDR3 protein. The data hold more than 550,000 distinct CDR3 sequences, with around a sixth observed a single time. The sample was blood. The receptors were sampled from a man over 45 with Graves' hyperthyroidism.

This clonotype was picked up many times. The chain joins TRBV28 to TRBJ1-4; D remains unclear. The V gene lost 2 bases and the J gene lost 3 bases, with 13 bases spanning the gap. The germline V gene encodes CDR1 MDHEN and CDR2 SYDVKM. The CDR3 spans 16 residues. For the CDR3, the DNA is TGTGCCAGCAGTTTAGGTTCTTACCCGGCTAATGAAAAACTGTTTTTT. Amino acid sequence: CASSLGSYPANEKLFF. Full variable domain (rest looked up from reference TRBV28 and TRBJ1-4): DVKVTQSSRYLVKRTGEKVFLECVQDMDHENMFWYRQDPGLGLRLIYFSYDVKMKEKGDIPEGYSVSREKKERFSLILESASTNQTSMYLCASSLGSYPANEKLFFGSGTQLSVL.

At least ten counts were recorded for this clonotype. The J gene is TRBJ1-1, the V gene TRBV28; TRBD1 agrees at 8 bases. The CDR3 covers 14 residues. The J segment lost 5 bases and the V segment lost 3 bases, leaving 5 bases of the junction unmatched. Germline CDR1 and CDR2: MDHEN and SYDVKM. Here the CDR3 reads CASSFTTGVTEAFF. CDR3 coding DNA: TGTGCCAGCAGTTTCACGACAGGGGTTACTGAAGCTTTCTTT.

Many counts were recorded for this clonotype. The gene calls are TRBV30 and TRBJ2-1; D ambiguous. This CDR3 contains 14 residues. V lost 0 bases and J 0 bases, leaving 6 bases between the germline ends. Per germline, CDR1 GTSNPN and CDR2 SVGIG (reference sequence). CDR3 in DNA: TGTGCCTGGAGTGTACTCAGCTCCTACAATGAGCAGTTCTTC. Translating gives CAWSVLSSYNEQFF. The whole variable domain, filled in from reference TRBV30 and TRBJ2-1, reads SQTIHQWPATLVQPVGSPLSLECTVEGTSNPNLYWYRQAAGRGLQLLFYSVGIGQISSEVPQNLSASRPQDRQFILSSKKLLLSDSGFYLCAWSVLSSYNEQFFGPGTRLTVL.

This sequence joins TRBV13 and TRBJ2-1, with unresolved D. The CDR3 has 16 residues. The V end was cut by 3 bases, the J end by 1 base, with 13 bases between. Germline V gene data show CDR1 as PRHDT and CDR2 as FYEKMQ (reference sequence). The CDR3 spells CASSLAEQRSYNEQFF. CDR3 in DNA: TGTGCCAGCAGCTTGGCCGAACAGCGATCCTACAATGAGCAGTTCTTC.

This clonotype was picked up a small number of times. The genes are TRBV5-1 and TRBJ2-3, with 8 positions matching TRBD1. The CDR3 extends over 15 amino acids. Germline lookup yields CDR1 SGHRS and CDR2 YFSETQ. Trimming removed 4 bases from V and 3 bases from J; junction bases left unmatched: 7. The CDR3 sequence is CASSGGQGLTDTQYF. In nucleotides, the CDR3 is TGCGCCAGCAGCGGAGGACAGGGTTTGACAGATACGCAGTATTTT.

This clonotype came up many times. The chain links TRBV28 to TRBJ1-1; the match to TRBD1 covers 7 bases. Trimming at V came to 5 bases and at J to 7 bases, leaving 10 bases not matched to a gene. Germline CDR1 is MDHEN and CDR2 is SYDVKM. The CDR3 runs to 14 residues. The CDR3 bases are TGTGCCAGCAGTCCCCCCCCGACAGGGAGTGAAGCTTTCTTT. This encodes CASSPPPTGSEAFF.

This clonotype was picked up a small number of times. The chain has TRBV6-1 and TRBJ1-2; D is uncertain. Trimming removed 8 bases at V and 0 bases at J, with 10 bases between. Germline CDR1 MNHNS, CDR2 SASEGT. The CDR3 runs 13 residues. The CDR3 DNA reads TGTGCCAGCTCAGGAGCCACTAACTATGGCTACACCTTC. Translated: CASSGATNYGYTF.

Only a few counts were recorded for this clonotype. J is TRBJ1-6 and V is TRBV6-1; D is undetermined. Deletions cut 5 bases from V and 10 bases from J, with 9 bases between. Germline values: CDR1 MNHNS, CDR2 SASEGT. CDR3 length: 12 residues. The CDR3 DNA reads TGTGCCAGCAGTTATAGGCGGTCACCCCTCCACTTT. Translation: CASSYRRSPLHF.

As for this clonotype: The CDR3 does not end in the conserved phenylalanine or tryptophan, so this is likely a read error. The chain recombines TRBV4-3 with TRBJ2-1; D unclear. The CDR3 runs to 16 residues. V was clipped by 0 bases and J by 0 bases, with 9 bases between them. In germline, CDR1 is LGHNA, CDR2 YSLEER. CDR3 residues: CASSQDRLNSYNEQFC. The DNA of the CDR3 is TGCGCCAGCAGCCAAGATCGGCTTAACTCCTACAATGAGCAGTTCTGC.

The V and J genes are TRBV5-1 and TRBJ1-1; 7 bases map to TRBD1. The germline gives CDR1 SGHRS, CDR2 YFSETQ. The CDR3 has 20 residues. V shed 0 bases and J 4 bases; nucleotides not matched to a gene: 21. The CDR3 region is CASSLEPKLEGATVATEAFF. In nucleotides, the CDR3 is TGCGCCAGCAGCTTGGAACCTAAACTGGAGGGGGCGACGGTGGCCACTGAAGCTTTCTTT.

The chain has TRBV6-1 and TRBJ2-1; 9 nucleotides line up with TRBD2. J was trimmed by 4 bases and V by 6 bases; bases with no gene match: 4. CDR3 size: 14 residues. Germline CDR1 reads MNHNS; CDR2 reads SASEGT. The CDR3 nucleotides are TGTGCCAGCAGGTCTAGCGGGAATTACAATGAGCAGTTCTTC. It yields the protein CASRSSGNYNEQFF.

This clonotype was detected a few times. The J gene is TRBJ1-1, the V gene TRBV12-3 or TRBV12-4, with a possible D match to TRBD1 (6 bases). The V end lost 7 bases, the J end lost 2 bases, and 17 bases lay between the germline ends. The CDR3 consists of 15 residues. The CDR3 sequence: CASTYQGTGNTEAFF. The CDR3, as DNA: TGTGCCAGCACCTATCAGGGGACGGGCAACACTGAAGCTTTCTTT.